This TCR beta chain comes out of a study of vaccination effects on CD4 cells after COVID-19 (dated by TCRdb to between 2020 and 2023). With regard to the full study: Post-vaccine samples across the study were collected a median of 72 days after the second dose, with a range of 14 to 241. Cultures from other donors in the study were sequenced using the Oncomine TCR Beta short-read assay on an Illumina iSeq 100. Altogether, over 9 COVID-19 convalescent patients and several SARS-CoV-2-naive healthy vaccine recipients made up the full study. SARS-CoV-2 spike-specific CD4+ TCR repertoires were compared before and after mRNA vaccination in COVID-19 convalescent patients and in infection-naive vaccine recipients.

To identify antigen-specific CD4+ T cell clonotypes by their expansion, the ViraFEST assay first stimulated PBMC with viral peptide pools and then applied TCR sequencing. After less than eleven days of culture, CD4+ T cells were isolated with the EasySep CD4+ T cell isolation kit. Two doses of either the BNT162b2 or the mRNA-1273 mRNA SARS-CoV-2 vaccine were administered to participants. None of the healthy vaccine recipients had a prior SARS-CoV-2 infection, which was confirmed by nucleocapsid antibody tests that came back negative both before and after vaccination. Under 2.5 million PBMC per well were cultured with about 10 ug/ml peptides in IMDM containing roughly 5% human AB serum, roughly 10 IU/ml IL-2 and gentamicin. Half of the culture medium was replaced with fresh IL-2-containing medium on days 3 and 7. Unless otherwise noted, each peptide stimulation condition was cultured in triplicate wells. PBMC were separated from whole blood using Ficoll-Paque Plus gradient centrifugation and were then either cryopreserved at -140C or used fresh. The overlapping peptide pools covered the spike proteins of SARS-CoV-2 as well as those of the common cold coronaviruses HCoV-NL63, HCoV-OC43 and HCoV-229E. The QIAamp micro DNA kit was used to extract genomic DNA from the cultured CD4+ T cells.

Paper-wide results and their limitations: The study was limited by a small number of convalescent patients and lacked early post-infection timepoints. In healthy vaccine recipients, vaccine-induced clones were almost all SARS-CoV-2 mono-reactive, with only 1 of 255 cross-reactive with common cold coronaviruses. At late post-vaccination timepoints, both infection-induced and vaccine-induced clones showed marked clonal contraction, consistent with waning T cell responses.

The library relied on the immunoSEQ multiplex PCR assay. DNA from the cultured and isolated CD4+ T cells underwent TCR beta CDR3 sequencing. In the original analysis: Non-productive TCR sequences were discarded, and reads were trimmed to the CDR3 region, with only CDR3s of 7 or more amino acids retained. The MANAFEST web app was used to pick out antigen-specific clonotypes by comparing their expansion in peptide wells with that in reference cultures. To count as positive, a clone had to show expansion at FDR<0.05 compared with the reference and with all other wells, an odds ratio above 5, and a frequency above 0.1% in two replicate wells. Clonotypes significantly expanded in SARS-CoV-2 spike wells and in at least one common cold coronavirus spike condition were defined as cross-reactive. CDR3 similarity was assessed by Levenshtein distance with the stringdist R package, and unrooted trees were built with ape in R 3.6.1. TCRdb provides this immuneACCESS table in a form limited to in-frame rearrangements. Some clones are lacking; in checked studies, under half of them reflect an unresolved V gene, and why the rest are absent is not known. V and J calls and clone size are copied from that table; D and trimming were computed from the DNA. A total of 65,000 to 95,000 clones appear in this sample, around 77% of them only once. The leading ten clones occupy more than 0.85% of the sample.

As regards this clone: Its antigen target is currently unknown. The record has no base qualities; no much larger clone is one base away.

The CDR3 contains 16 residues, cysteine and phenylalanine counted. Only the CDR3 region is kept as DNA, spanning 48 bases read in frame from base 1. For CDR1 and CDR2, the germline V gene lists SGDLS and YYNGEE. The germline V end is reduced by 4 bases and the J end by 0 bases; junction bases left unmatched: 8. The rearrangement combines TRBV9 with TRBJ2-3; the central 7 bases match TRBD2. The sequence came from a human donor who received a COVID-19 vaccine. Material: CD4+ T cells from PBMCs cultured with HCoV-OC43 spike peptides, obtained after COVID-19 vaccination. Per the publication, the cell subset or site label means: HCoV-OC43 spike overlapping peptide pool stimulation. Here the CDR3 is given as CASSSKGTTSTDTQYF. The DNA sequence is as follows: TGTGCCAGCAGCTCGAAAGGGACTACTAGCACAGATACGCAGTATTTT. The CDR3, completed at both ends by the reference TRBV9 and TRBJ2-3 genes, gives the full variable domain DSGVTQTPKHLITATGQRVTLRCSPRSGDLSVYWYQQSLDQGLQFLIQYYNGEERAKGNILERFSAQQFPDLHSELNLSSLELGDSALYFCASSSKGTTSTDTQYFGPGTRLTVL.